A single sample gave rise to the 3 T cell receptor beta chains below, sequenced in a study of blood T cell repertoires in COVID-19. Here immunoSEQ multiplex PCR was the method, and the copy in TCRdb shows in-frame clones only, minus some. The table includes approximately 110,000 clones, 84% detected once. The specimen was peripheral blood. The receptors were gathered from an elderly woman with active or convalescent COVID-19.

The chain recombines TRBV11-2 with TRBJ2-3, with D perhaps TRBD2 (6 bases). CDR1 SGHAT and CDR2 FQNNGV come from the germline V gene. Deletions cut 4 bases from V and 5 bases from J, with 19 bases between. This CDR3 is built from 16 residues. CDR3 DNA sequence: TGTGCCAGCAGCTCCCGACTCCAGGACTACCGAGATACGCAGTATTTT. It encodes CASSSRLQDYRDTQYF.

V is TRBV28 and J is TRBJ1-5; D uncertain. Trimming stripped 6 bases from V and 4 bases from J, with 7 bases between. The CDR3 runs to 12 residues. CDR1 MDHEN and CDR2 SYDVKM come from the germline V gene. The CDR3 reads CASRTGNQPQHF. CDR3 sequence (DNA): TGTGCCAGCAGGACGGGGAATCAGCCCCAGCATTTT. The variable domain in full, completed from reference TRBV28 and TRBJ1-5, reads DVKVTQSSRYLVKRTGEKVFLECVQDMDHENMFWYRQDPGLGLRLIYFSYDVKMKEKGDIPEGYSVSREKKERFSLILESASTNQTSMYLCASRTGNQPQHFGDGTRLSIL.

This chain uses TRBV6-6 with TRBJ1-4, with 7 bases fitting TRBD1. From germline, CDR1 is MNHNY and CDR2 SVGAGI (reference sequence). With V trimmed by 0 bases and J by 5 bases, 3 bases remained unmatched. The CDR3 runs to 15 residues. The CDR3 bases are TGTGCCAGCAGTTACTCAGGGGGCAGGAATGAAAAACTGTTTTTT. This translates into CASSYSGGRNEKLFF.